Listed here are 21 T cell receptor beta chains from one sample, sequenced in a study of blood T cell repertoires in COVID-19. The protocol was immunoSEQ multiplex PCR, while the TCRdb copy is restricted to in-frame clones and leaves out a portion. Of under 200,000 clones in the sample, more than 85% are singletons; the top ten hold less than 1%. What was sequenced was peripheral blood. Receptor source: a man in his late teens or twenties with acute or convalescent COVID-19.

This chain connects TRBV19 to TRBJ1-1; D unclear. Per germline, CDR1 LNHDA and CDR2 SQIVND (reference sequence). This CDR3 comprises 14 residues. The germline V and J ends were trimmed by 5 bases and 4 bases, with 14 bases remaining between them. The chain's CDR3 is CASSSRVIFTEAFF. CDR3 bases: TGTGCCAGTAGTTCCCGGGTCATTTTCACTGAAGCTTTCTTT.

The chain carries TRBV3-1 (or the pseudogene TRBV3-2) and TRBJ2-7, with D tentatively TRBD2 (6 bases). Trimming pared 3 bases from V and 2 bases from J, leaving 11 bases between. Germline V gene lookup returns CDR1 LGHDT and CDR2 YNNKEL (reference sequence). CDR3 length: 14 residues. CDR3 DNA sequence: TGTGCCAGCAGCCAGGCGGGACTCACCTACGAGCAGTACTTC. This gives the protein CASSQAGLTYEQYF.

This rearrangement joins TRBV7-9 to TRBJ1-4; D remains ambiguous. V dropped 5 bases and J dropped 5 bases, with 21 bases sitting between them. CDR3 length: 17 residues. The V gene's germline CDR1 is SEHNR and CDR2 FQNEAQ (reference sequence). CDR3: CASSQPQLRESNEKLFF. In DNA form, the CDR3 reads TGTGCCAGCAGCCAACCCCAGCTGAGGGAATCAAATGAAAAACTGTTTTTT.

The chain recombines TRBV19 with TRBJ1-1; tentative D call: TRBD1 (5 bases). Looked up from germline, CDR1 is LNHDA and CDR2 is SQIVND (reference sequence). The CDR3 runs 14 residues. V lost 3 bases to trimming and J lost 4 bases, with 12 bases between them. The CDR3 nucleotides are TGTGCCAGTAGTATGGCGGGGCTCGGCACTGAAGCTTTCTTT. It specifies CASSMAGLGTEAFF.

This clone was detected once. The V and J genes are TRBV28 and TRBJ1-2, with 7 bases identical to TRBD1. Trimming removed 7 bases from V and 8 bases from J; junction bases left unmatched: 10. The germline CDR1 and CDR2 sequences are MDHEN and SYDVKM. The CDR3 runs 13 residues. DNA for the CDR3: TGTGCCAGCACCCTCGACAGGGACATCGGCTACACCTTC. It encodes CASTLDRDIGYTF.

V is TRBV19 and J is TRBJ1-6; D call uncertain. Trimming stripped 3 bases from V and 0 bases from J, with 6 bases between. This CDR3 comprises 15 residues. Germline lookup yields CDR1 LNHDA and CDR2 SQIVND (reference sequence). In DNA form, the CDR3 reads TGTGCCAGTAGTATGCCAGTCTCCTATAATTCACCCCTCCACTTT. Encoded protein: CASSMPVSYNSPLHF.

The chain employs TRBV11-2 and TRBJ1-2, with TRBD1 as a possible D gene (5 bases). Trimming took off 5 bases at V and 0 bases at J, with 7 bases between the two ends. The CDR3 covers 13 residues. Germline values: CDR1 SGHAT, CDR2 FQNNGV. The CDR3 is CASSRQSNYGYTF. DNA for the CDR3: TGTGCCAGCAGCCGACAGTCTAACTATGGCTACACCTTC.

The DNA of the CDR3 is TGTGCCAGCTCCCCCTCGGCAGGTTCACCCCTCCACTTT. This translates into CASSPSAGSPLHF. J is TRBJ1-6 and V is TRBV9; the D is unclear. Deletions cut 7 bases from V and 9 bases from J, with 14 bases between. Per germline, CDR1 SGDLS and CDR2 YYNGEE. CDR3 length: 13 residues. The full variable domain, with the rest looked up from reference TRBV9 and TRBJ1-6, is DSGVTQTPKHLITATGQRVTLRCSPRSGDLSVYWYQQSLDQGLQFLIQYYNGEERAKGNILERFSAQQFPDLHSELNLSSLELGDSALYFCASSPSAGSPLHFGNGTRLTVT.

The genes are TRBV2 and TRBJ2-3; 8 nucleotides line up with TRBD2. CDR1 is SNHLY, CDR2 FYNNEI, per germline. The CDR3 is 19 residues long. V trimming: 6 bases; J trimming: 3 bases; junction bases outside the gene matches: 20. CDR3 in DNA: TGTGCCAGCAGCTACTGGCGGGGGGACTACAAGGAAAGGACAGATACGCAGTATTTT. This translates into CASSYWRGDYKERTDTQYF.

V is TRBV7-2 and J is TRBJ2-3; D might be TRBD2 (6 bases). This CDR3 spans 14 amino acids. Looked up from germline, CDR1 is SGHTA and CDR2 is FQGNSA. The V end was cut by 1 base, the J end by 5 bases, with 10 bases between. The CDR3 DNA is TGTGCCAGCAGCTTAGACGGGGGTGGAGATACGCAGTATTTT. Its protein product is CASSLDGGGDTQYF.

The chain employs TRBV6-6 and TRBJ2-3; 8 bases align to TRBD1. Germline V CDR1 and CDR2: MNHNY, SVGAGI (reference sequence). This CDR3 comprises 15 residues. Trimming cost V 6 bases and J 4 bases; bases outside gene matches: 9. CDR3 DNA: TGTGCCAGCAGCCACCGGGACAGGCATCCAGATACGCAGTATTTT. Its protein product is CASSHRDRHPDTQYF.

The chain combines TRBV7-3 with TRBJ1-6; 7 positions agree with TRBD1. CDR3 size: 15 residues. V lost 5 bases and J lost 10; bases outside the gene matches: 11. Germline CDR1 SGHTA, CDR2 FQGTGA. In DNA form, the CDR3 reads TGTGCCAGCAGCGCGCAAAGACAGGGAACGTCACCCCTCCACTTT. Its translation is CASSAQRQGTSPLHF.

The J gene is TRBJ1-1, the V gene TRBV14, with unresolved D. Germline V gene sequence: CDR1 SGHDN, CDR2 FVKESK. The CDR3 sequence is 11 residues long. The ends were cut back, 2 bases at V and 10 bases at J, with 8 bases in the middle. CDR3 coding DNA: TGTGCCAGCAGCCAAAATGAGAGAGCTTTCTTT. Its protein product is CASSQNERAFF.

This rearrangement joins TRBV19 to TRBJ1-1, with D perhaps TRBD1 (5 bases). Germline CDR1 and CDR2: LNHDA and SQIVND (reference sequence). Trimming stripped 4 bases from V and 5 bases from J, with 17 bases between. CDR3 size: 15 residues. The CDR3 DNA follows: TGTGCCAGTAGTACCGACAGTGGGATGGAGACTGAAGCTTTCTTT. It codes for CASSTDSGMETEAFF.

The V call is TRBV19, the J call TRBJ2-6; 11 positions match TRBD2. Trimming removed 3 bases from V and 0 bases from J; junction bases left unmatched: 4. The CDR3 runs 18 residues. Per the germline V gene, CDR1 is LNHDA and CDR2 is SQIVND (reference sequence). The CDR3 DNA follows: TGTGCCAGTAGTATGGGACTAGCGGTACCCTCTGGGGCCAACGTCCTGACTTTC. The encoded protein is CASSMGLAVPSGANVLTF.

This sequence joins TRBV6-5 and TRBJ1-1; 9 nucleotides match TRBD1. V was clipped by 6 bases and J by 2 bases; unmatched bases: 4. This CDR3 comprises 14 residues. CDR1 is MNHEY and CDR2 is SVGAGI in the germline V gene. This CDR3 is CASRPGQGNTEAFF. The CDR3 nucleotides read TGTGCCAGCAGACCGGGACAGGGAAACACTGAAGCTTTCTTT.

The V gene is TRBV7-9, the J gene TRBJ1-3, with 7 bases fitting TRBD1. The CDR3 contains 16 residues. CDR1 and CDR2 (germline): SEHNR, FQNEAQ (reference sequence). J was trimmed by 0 bases and V by 6 bases; bases with no gene match: 8. The CDR3 sequence is CASRDRPGGSGNTIYF. CDR3 sequence (DNA): TGTGCCAGCAGGGATAGACCAGGGGGCTCTGGAAACACCATATATTTT.

The chain joins TRBV30 to TRBJ1-1; TRBD1 might be the D (5 bases). This CDR3 has 15 residues. Germline lookup yields CDR1 GTSNPN and CDR2 SVGIG (reference sequence). Trimming removed 3 bases at V and 4 bases at J, with 18 bases between. CDR3 sequence (DNA): TGTGCCTGGAGCCCAGGGCGATTAAAGGGCACTGAAGCTTTCTTT. This encodes CAWSPGRLKGTEAFF.

This clone was seen just once. The chain recombines TRBV5-5 with TRBJ2-3; D not certain. The CDR3 is 15 residues long. CDR1 SGHKS and CDR2 YYEKEE come from the germline V gene (reference sequence). V shed 6 bases and J shed 2 bases, with 16 bases lying between them. CDR3 coding DNA: TGTGCCAGCACACCCTACGACATACACACAGATACGCAGTATTTT. Protein sequence: CASTPYDIHTDTQYF. The whole variable domain, remainder taken from reference TRBV5-5 and TRBJ2-3, is DAGVTQSPTHLIKTRGQQVTLRCSPISGHKSVSWYQQVLGQGPQFIFQYYEKEERGRGNFPDRFSARQFPNYSSELNVNALLLGDSALYLCASTPYDIHTDTQYFGPGTRLTVL.

With regard to this clone: Other DNA sequences in the sample encode the same CDR3. The chain carries TRBV6-6 and TRBJ2-7, with 11 bases fitting TRBD1. The junction had 1 base not matched to a gene; V was cut back by 2 bases and J by 4 bases. CDR1 is MNHNY, CDR2 SVGAGI, per germline (reference sequence). The CDR3 is 14 residues long. The CDR3 here is CASSYGQGAYEQYV. CDR3 coding DNA: TGTGCCAGCAGTTACGGACAGGGGGCTTACGAGCAGTACGTC.

The genes are TRBV4-1 and TRBJ1-6, with D unresolved. From germline, CDR1 is MGHRA and CDR2 YSYEKL. The CDR3 sequence is 16 residues long. Trimming shortened V by 0 bases and J by 3 bases, and 9 bases separated the two germline ends. The CDR3 protein is CASSQDIGSYNSPLHF. The CDR3 DNA sequence: TGCGCCAGCAGCCAAGATATAGGGAGCTATAATTCACCCCTCCACTTT.